This entry features one T cell receptor beta chain sequence. The V and J ends lost 8 bases and 7 bases respectively, with 21 bases between them. CDR3 length: 14 amino acids. Looked up from germline, CDR1 is MNHEY and CDR2 is SVGAGI. This record comes from a study of OX40 agonist ivuxolimab in advanced cancers. Study overall: A partial response was reached by three patients: one with hepatocellular carcinoma and two with cutaneous melanoma.

The protocol was immunoSEQ multiplex PCR, while the TCRdb copy is restricted to in-frame clones and leaves out a portion. The data contain roughly 46,000 clones, 84% of them singletons. The origin of this receptor is an adult with an advanced solid tumor such as melanoma, head and neck, liver or kidney cancer. This specimen was CD4+ or CD8+ T cells sorted from blood, taken in a trial of the OX40 agonist ivuxolimab. The chain is built from TRBV6-5 and TRBJ2-7, with D possibly TRBD1 on 6 matching bases. DNA of the CDR3: TGTGCCAGCCGGACAGACCTAAAATCAGGAGAGCAGTACTTC. The encoded protein is CASRTDLKSGEQYF.